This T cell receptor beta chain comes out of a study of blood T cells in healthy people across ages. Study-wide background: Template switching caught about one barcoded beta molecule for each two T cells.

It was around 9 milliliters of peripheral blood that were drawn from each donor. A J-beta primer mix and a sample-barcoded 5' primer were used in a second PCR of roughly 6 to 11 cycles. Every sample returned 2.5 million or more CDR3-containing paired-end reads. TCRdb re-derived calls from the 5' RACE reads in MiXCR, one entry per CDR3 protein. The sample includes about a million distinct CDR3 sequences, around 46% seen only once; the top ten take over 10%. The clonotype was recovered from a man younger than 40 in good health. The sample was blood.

The CDR3 DNA is TGTGCCAGCGGCGCGGGAGATGGTGGCTATGGCTACACCTTC. This encodes CASGAGDGGYGYTF. The chain uses TRBV5-6 and TRBJ1-2; no definite D call. V lost 7 bases and J 4 bases, leaving 17 bases between the germline ends. Germline CDR1 is SGHDT and CDR2 is YYEEEE. CDR3 size: 14 residues.